In its sample, the clone carrying this TCR beta chain was seen many times. Its target is unknown. These data belong to a study of CD8+CD57+ T cells in acquired aplastic anemia. The wider study: There were about 10.8 million reads, on average, for CD4+ cells from healthy donors. Study findings and constraints: Fewer than 35 CD8+ CDR3 sequences occurred in both the patients and the controls. Statistical testing detected no significant gap in CD8+ Simpson's diversity between patients and controls.

The study profiled TCR beta VDJ and CDR3 using genomic DNA as template. One entry per CDR3 protein results from TCRdb running MiXCR on the reads. The sample carries roughly 58,000 distinct CDR3 sequences, 45% to 70% recorded once. This sequence was found in a human donor in good health, serving as a control. Material for sequencing was sorted CD4+, CD8+, or CD8+CD57+ T cells (not recorded which) from PBMCs.

The CDR3: CASSPGQYYGYTF. The CDR3 DNA sequence: TGTGCCAGCTCACCGGGACAGTACTATGGCTACACCTTC. The rearrangement uses TRBV18 and TRBJ1-2; the match to TRBD1 covers 7 bases. Looked up from germline, CDR1 is KGHSH and CDR2 is LQKENI. J lost 3 bases, V lost 3 bases, and 1 base had no gene match. The CDR3 runs to 13 residues.